Below, 2 T cell receptor beta chains from the same sample are listed, as sequenced in a study of graft-versus-host responses after intestinal transplantation. TCRdb keeps only in-frame clones here, not all; method: immunoSEQ multiplex PCR. The sample contains about 25,000 clones, under 45% of which appear only once. Sequencing was performed on alloreactive CD4+ T cells from a mixed lymphocyte reaction culture, taken before intestinal transplant. Documented subset: CFSE-low proliferating T cells sorted from approximately six-day pre-transplant mixed lymphocyte reaction (GvH or HvG direction). These receptors all stem from a human patient who received an intestinal transplant.

This clone appeared once. The rearrangement uses TRBV29-1 and TRBJ2-1; 8 nucleotides line up with TRBD2. Germline loops: CDR1 SQVTM, CDR2 ANQGSEA. V was pared by 3 bases and J by 8 bases, with 12 bases of the junction left unmatched. The CDR3 sequence is 15 residues long. CDR3 coding DNA: TGCAGCGTTGACGGCGGGAGGTACGGGAGCGATGAGCAGTTCTTC. This encodes CSVDGGRYGSDEQFF.

The chain uses TRBV9 and TRBJ1-5, with 8 positions matching TRBD1. The CDR3 loop spans 14 amino acids. The V segment lost 0 bases and the J segment 5 bases; nucleotides outside the gene matches: 1. Germline V CDR1 and CDR2: SGDLS, YYNGEE. The CDR3 region is CASSVGTGHQPQHF. DNA of the CDR3: TGTGCCAGCAGCGTAGGGACAGGGCATCAGCCCCAGCATTTT.